The T cell receptor (beta chain) described here comes from a study of blood T cell repertoires in COVID-19. Study overall: Sample material is recorded as cDNA or gDNA derived from T cells, B-cell-depleted T cells, or PBMCs.

V lost 9 bases, J lost 1 base, and 7 bases lay in between. The CDR3 totals 12 residues. The repertoire was sequenced with immunoSEQ multiplex PCR; TCRdb's copy has only in-frame clones and lacks some. Among about 100,000 clones listed, just over 90% were seen once. The V call is TRBV12-3 or TRBV12-4, the J call TRBJ1-5, with D maybe TRBD1 (5 bases). The sample comprised peripheral blood. This clonotype was sampled from a man in his fifties or sixties with acute or convalescent COVID-19. The CDR3 DNA reads as TGTGCCAGTAAGGGGAGCAATCAGCCCCAGCATTTT. This translates into CASKGSNQPQHF.